This T cell receptor (beta chain) came from a study of cytomegalovirus exposure and HLA in healthy donors. The CDR3 runs 13 residues. The V gene's germline CDR1 is SQVTM and CDR2 ANQGSEA. With 4 bases removed from V and 3 bases from J, the gap between germline ends came to 12 bases. As for this clone: Its antigen is unidentified.

Study outcomes and limitations: Reports indicate that TCR beta sequences accurately predicted the HLA-A and HLA-B alleles of most subjects. Reportedly, cytomegalovirus status was diagnosed with high sensitivity and specificity. Earlier analysis yielded a pattern in which most TCR beta V segments were productive about 87% or about 30% of the time.

PCR was performed using 60 Vbeta and 13 Jbeta primers. Assay used: immunoSEQ multiplex PCR; TCRdb lists only in-frame clones, some missing. The table shows some 150,000 clones, with around four fifths occurring only once. This sequence was found in a boy younger than 10 in good health and CMV-seronegative. V and J are TRBV29-1 and TRBJ1-2, with D unresolved. Sequencing used PBMCs. In DNA form, the CDR3 reads TGCAGCGTTGTTATCGGTTCTGACTATGGCTACACCTTC. This encodes CSVVIGSDYGYTF.